This T cell receptor beta chain is from a study of blood T cells in healthy people across ages. Healthy Russian Caucasian donors spanned ages roughly 6 to 90 years. The CDR3 consists of 14 residues. The germline V gene has CDR1 DFQATT and CDR2 SNEGSKA (reference sequence). V trimming: 5 bases; J trimming: 4 bases; junction bases outside the gene matches: 6. The sample holds a few counts of this clonotype. Together with a sample-barcoded 5' primer, a J-beta primer mix was included in a second PCR lasting about 6 to 11 cycles. TCRdb reprocessed the 5' RACE reads with MiXCR, giving one entry per CDR3 protein. The sample lists approximately 940,000 distinct CDR3 sequences, around 48% occurring once.

The V gene is TRBV20-1, the J gene TRBJ2-1; 9 bases align to TRBD2. Sequencing input: blood. The clonotype comes from a man aged 25 to 40 in good health. CDR3 DNA sequence: TGCAGTGCTCCTCTAGCGGGGTTATACAATGAGCAGTTCTTC. Its protein product is CSAPLAGLYNEQFF.